The present TCR beta chain was sequenced within a study of T cell repertoires in cytomegalovirus infection. CDR1 and CDR2 (germline): SGHVS, FQNEAQ. V dropped 4 bases and J dropped 5 bases, with 14 bases sitting between them. This CDR3 spans 15 amino acids. TCRdb called the reads again in MiXCR, with one record for every CDR3 protein. The sample yields about 450,000 distinct CDR3 sequences, approximately 32% seen once. This clonotype showed up many times. The TCR comes from a human donor in good health (CMV status not recorded). Some clones in this sample may be carry-over from other donors' samples. Material: PBMCs. V is TRBV7-8 and J is TRBJ1-4; D is possibly TRBD1 (5 bases). In DNA form, the CDR3 reads TGTGCCAGCAGCTCCCCCGGGACGAGGAATGAAAAACTGTTTTTT. It encodes CASSSPGTRNEKLFF. The full variable domain, rest sourced from reference TRBV7-8 and TRBJ1-4, is GAGVSQSPRYKVAKRGQDVALRCDPISGHVSLFWYQQALGQGPEFLTYFQNEAQLDKSGLPSDRFFAERPEGSVSTLKIQRTQQEDSAVYLCASSSPGTRNEKLFFGSGTQLSVL.